Following are 17 T cell receptor beta chains from one sample sequenced in a study of immune evolution from preneoplasia to lung adenocarcinoma. The repertoire was sequenced with immunoSEQ multiplex PCR; TCRdb's copy has only in-frame clones and lacks some. The repertoire holds 39,000 or so clones, with roughly four fifths as singletons. Sequenced sample: FFPE invasive lung adenocarcinoma tissue. The receptors were sampled from a person between 55 and 70 years old with lung adenocarcinoma.

The chain is built from TRBV7-2 and TRBJ2-6; D not resolved. Trimming removed 2 bases at V and 2 bases at J, with 7 bases between. The CDR3 is made up of 15 amino acids. Germline assignment: CDR1 SGHTA and CDR2 FQGNSA. The CDR3 loop reads CASSLMQAGANVLTF. The CDR3 nucleotides read TGTGCCAGCAGCTTAATGCAGGCTGGGGCCAACGTCCTGACTTTC. The entire variable domain, with the rest obtained from reference TRBV7-2 and TRBJ2-6, is as follows: GAGVSQSPSNKVTEKGKDVELRCDPISGHTALYWYRQSLGQGLEFLIYFQGNSAPDKSGLPSDRFSAERTGGSVSTLTIQRTQQEDSAVYLCASSLMQAGANVLTFGAGSRLTVL.

The V gene is TRBV5-1, the J gene TRBJ2-5; the match to TRBD2 covers 8 bases. The junction had 18 bases not matched to a gene; V was cut back by 4 bases and J by 1 base. Germline CDR1 and CDR2: SGHRS and YFSETQ. This CDR3 contains 19 residues. CDR3 protein: CASSHEPQGSGRGQETQYF. The CDR3 coding sequence is TGCGCCAGCAGCCACGAGCCCCAGGGAAGCGGGAGAGGCCAAGAGACCCAGTACTTC. Full variable domain (remainder filled in from reference TRBV5-1 and TRBJ2-5): KAGVTQTPRYLIKTRGQQVTLSCSPISGHRSVSWYQQTPGQGLQFLFEYFSETQRNKGNFPGRFSGRQFSNSRSEMNVSTLELGDSALYLCASSHEPQGSGRGQETQYFGPGTRLLVL.

This sequence joins TRBV7-2 and TRBJ1-3; TRBD1 agrees at 7 bases. The germline gives CDR1 SGHTA, CDR2 FQGNSA. The CDR3 runs to 14 residues. Trimming at V came to 6 bases and at J to 1 base, leaving 3 bases not matched to a gene. The CDR3 sequence: CASSDRASGNTIYF. The DNA of the CDR3 is TGTGCCAGCAGTGACAGGGCGTCTGGAAACACCATATATTTT. The whole variable domain, remainder taken from reference TRBV7-2 and TRBJ1-3, is GAGVSQSPSNKVTEKGKDVELRCDPISGHTALYWYRQSLGQGLEFLIYFQGNSAPDKSGLPSDRFSAERTGGSVSTLTIQRTQQEDSAVYLCASSDRASGNTIYFGEGSWLTVV.

This clone occurred once. The genes are TRBV18 and TRBJ2-3; unclear D gene. CDR3 length: 13 amino acids. V lost 2 bases and J 0 bases, leaving 3 bases between the germline ends. Germline V gene data show CDR1 as KGHSH and CDR2 as LQKENI. CDR3 in amino acids: CASSPYSTDTQYF. CDR3 in DNA: TGTGCCAGCTCACCATATAGCACAGATACGCAGTATTTT.

This chain connects TRBV28 to TRBJ2-7, with D possibly TRBD2 on 8 matching bases. V shed 1 base and J shed 1 base, with 35 bases lying between them. Germline V gene lookup returns CDR1 MDHEN and CDR2 SYDVKM. The CDR3 is made up of 23 amino acids. CDR3 region: CASSLSYGTARGADGRGSYEQYF. In DNA, the CDR3 is TGTGCCAGCAGTTTATCCTACGGGACAGCAAGGGGTGCGGACGGGAGGGGGTCCTACGAGCAGTACTTC.

The V call is TRBV6-5, the J call TRBJ2-2; the match to TRBD2 covers 10 bases. The CDR3 extends over 15 amino acids. From germline, CDR1 is MNHEY and CDR2 SVGAGI. V dropped 6 bases and J dropped 2; count of bases not matched to a gene: 3. This chain's CDR3 is CASRRLAGNTGELFF. The CDR3 DNA reads TGTGCCAGCAGACGACTAGCGGGTAACACCGGGGAGCTGTTTTTT.

The chain has TRBV5-4 and TRBJ2-7; no firm D call. Trimming stripped 4 bases from V and 5 bases from J, with 13 bases between. The CDR3 spans 13 residues. The germline V gene has CDR1 SGHNT and CDR2 YYREEE (reference sequence). The DNA for the CDR3 is TGTGCCAGCAGCCTTGCCCCCTCTGACGAGCAGTACTTC. Protein: CASSLAPSDEQYF.

J is TRBJ2-6 and V is TRBV19; a weak D match, TRBD1 (5 bases). Per the germline V gene, CDR1 is LNHDA and CDR2 is SQIVND (reference sequence). V was pared by 5 bases and J by 0 bases, with 8 bases between. There are 15 residues in the CDR3. CDR3 sequence: CASSPTDSGANVLTF. CDR3 in DNA: TGTGCCAGTAGTCCGACAGACTCTGGGGCCAACGTCCTGACTTTC. The whole variable domain, filled in from reference TRBV19 and TRBJ2-6, reads DGGITQSPKYLFRKEGQNVTLSCEQNLNHDAMYWYRQDPGQGLRLIYYSQIVNDFQKGDIAEGYSVSREKKESFPLTVTSAQKNPTAFYLCASSPTDSGANVLTFGAGSRLTVL.

Only one count was recorded for this clone. The chain is built from TRBV9 and TRBJ2-3; possible D gene TRBD2, 6 bases. Germline V gives CDR1 SGDLS, CDR2 YYNGEE. This CDR3 has 17 amino acids. The V and J ends lost 5 bases and 4 bases respectively, with 23 bases between them. The CDR3 reads CASSHPANYPGADTQYF. The CDR3 DNA follows: TGTGCCAGCAGTCATCCCGCTAACTACCCGGGGGCAGATACGCAGTATTTT.

This clone was seen a few times. The genes are TRBV7-6 and TRBJ1-2; 9 positions agree with TRBD1. V trimming: 5 bases; J trimming: 8 bases; junction bases outside the gene matches: 12. Germline V lookup: CDR1 SGHVS, CDR2 FNYEAQ. This CDR3 is built from 15 residues. The CDR3 sequence is CASSVGTGGREGYTF. The DNA of the CDR3 is TGTGCCAGCAGCGTAGGTACAGGGGGCCGTGAAGGCTACACCTTC.

This rearrangement joins TRBV2 to TRBJ2-5; D not resolved. The V and J ends lost 8 bases and 1 base respectively, with 5 bases between them. Germline values: CDR1 SNHLY, CDR2 FYNNEI. The CDR3 totals 11 residues. In nucleotides, the CDR3 is TGTGCCAGCTCCTCCCAAGAGACCCAGTACTTC. This sequence encodes CASSSQETQYF.

The V call is TRBV4-2, the J call TRBJ1-1; D remains ambiguous. Germline-derived CDR1 and CDR2 are LGHNA and YNFKEQ. This CDR3 is 13 amino acids long. The ends were cut back, 6 bases at V and 7 bases at J, with 15 bases in the middle. The CDR3 region has the DNA TGTGCCAGCAGTATCTCCTTAATGGATGAAGCTTTCTTT. This gives the protein CASSISLMDEAFF.

V and J are TRBV5-1 and TRBJ2-5; a weak D match, TRBD2 (6 bases). Deletions cut 4 bases from V and 5 bases from J, with 12 bases between. Looked up from germline, CDR1 is SGHRS and CDR2 is YFSETQ. The CDR3 totals 13 residues. The CDR3 coding sequence is TGCGCCAGCAGCATGGGACTCCGGGAGACCCAGTACTTC. Translating gives CASSMGLRETQYF.

V and J are TRBV5-4 and TRBJ2-7; TRBD2 is a possible D gene (6 bases). V was cut by 4 bases and J by 3 bases, with 20 bases left in between. The germline V gene has CDR1 SGHNT and CDR2 YYREEE (reference sequence). The CDR3 consists of 16 residues. The CDR3 DNA follows: TGTGCCAGCAGCACAACCGGAGGGCCGAGCCGCTACGAGCAGTACTTC. Translation gives CASSTTGGPSRYEQYF.

V is TRBV5-1 and J is TRBJ2-7, with D possibly TRBD2 on 5 matching bases. Trimming shortened V by 5 bases and J by 3 bases, and 12 bases separated the two germline ends. CDR1 is SGHRS and CDR2 is YFSETQ in the germline V gene. This CDR3 is 13 amino acids long. The CDR3: CASRSSGNYEQYF. As DNA, the CDR3 is TGCGCCAGCAGGTCGTCCGGGAACTACGAGCAGTACTTC.

The chain recombines TRBV5-1 with TRBJ2-2; no clear D. Trimming removed 4 bases at V and 0 bases at J, with 10 bases between. The V gene's germline CDR1 is SGHRS and CDR2 YFSETQ. There are 15 residues in the CDR3. The CDR3 here is CASSPLTSNTGELFF. In DNA form, the CDR3 reads TGCGCCAGCAGCCCCCTCACTTCGAACACCGGGGAGCTGTTTTTT.

V is TRBV18 and J is TRBJ1-4; 10 bases match TRBD1. V trimming: 3 bases; J trimming: 5 bases; junction bases outside the gene matches: 0. The CDR3 has 14 residues. CDR1 and CDR2 (germline): KGHSH, LQKENI. This CDR3 is CASSPGQGNEKLFF. The CDR3, as DNA: TGTGCCAGCTCACCGGGACAGGGGAATGAAAAACTGTTTTTT. Full variable domain (remainder filled in from reference TRBV18 and TRBJ1-4): NAGVMQNPRHLVRRRGQEARLRCSPMKGHSHVYWYRQLPEEGLKFMVYLQKENIIDESGMPKERFSAEFPKEGPSILRIQQVVRGDSAAYFCASSPGQGNEKLFFGSGTQLSVL.